A selection of T cell receptor beta chains follows, all from one sample in a study of CD8+ T cells in alopecia areata. The repertoire was sequenced with immunoSEQ multiplex PCR; TCRdb's copy has only in-frame clones and lacks some. The sample lists roughly 140,000 clones; 45% to 60% were seen once. The sample in question was CD8+ T cells sorted from blood, obtained at week 0. The receptors derive from a human donor with alopecia areata. Each CDR3 is given with its conserved first and last residue.

j_call v_call cdr3_aa
TRBJ1-6 TRBV29-1 CSVRETGVNSPLHF
TRBJ1-5 TRBV15 CATSNSQGYSNQPQHF
TRBJ2-1 TRBV13 CASSPGMYSYNEQFF
TRBJ1-2 TRBV27 CASSLGGNYGYTF
TRBJ2-7 TRBV9 CASSAGTGFYEQYF
TRBJ1-2 TRBV25-1 CASRQGDGYTF
TRBJ1-1 TRBV30 CAWSHRGQAEAFF
TRBJ2-1 TRBV4-3 CASSHSLTNEQFF
TRBJ2-1 TRBV29-1 CSVDTDIGQFF
TRBJ1-2 TRBV5-1 CASSFGAGFNQEDYGYTF
TRBJ2-7 TRBV14 CASSQGRSQYF
TRBJ1-5 TRBV20-1 CSASNQPQHF
TRBJ1-1 TRBV4-3 CASSQGNTEAFF